These 10 T cell receptor beta chains originate from one sample sequenced in a study of T-cell memory formation after mild COVID-19. TCRdb redid the calling of the 5' RACE reads with MiXCR, one entry per CDR3 protein. The sample consists of approximately 340,000 distinct CDR3 sequences, around 13% of them appearing once. The sample was PBMCs or a T cell subset sorted from them (not recorded which). Receptors originate from a man aged 18 to 30 who had mild COVID-19 (a few samples of this study predate the infection). Cell type and time point are not known.

V is TRBV6-1 and J is TRBJ2-1, with D possibly matching TRBD2 (5 bases). The CDR3 runs to 12 residues. The V gene's germline CDR1 is MNHNS and CDR2 SASEGT. The V gene lost 6 bases and the J gene lost 10 bases, with 13 bases spanning the gap. The CDR3 region has the DNA TGTGCCAGCAGACTAGTAGACTCGGAGCAGTTCTTC. Translated: CASRLVDSEQFF.

The V gene is TRBV4-1, the J gene TRBJ1-3; D uncertain. This CDR3 is built from 15 residues. V was trimmed by 1 base and J by 0 bases, leaving 7 bases between them. From germline, CDR1 is MGHRA and CDR2 YSYEKL. The CDR3: CASSQVPNSGNTIYF. The CDR3 nucleotides read TGCGCCAGCAGCCAAGTTCCAAACTCTGGAAACACCATATATTTT.

The chain combines TRBV20-1 with TRBJ1-6; no clear D. Trimming removed 6 bases at V and 7 bases at J, with 19 bases between. This CDR3 is 15 amino acids long. The germline V gene encodes CDR1 DFQATT and CDR2 SNEGSKA (reference sequence). The CDR3 coding sequence is TGCAGTGCGACCCTCCCGGACCAGCGGAATTCACCCCTCCACTTT. As protein: CSATLPDQRNSPLHF.

There are a few counts of this clonotype. The chain links TRBV9 to TRBJ2-2; 9 bases map to TRBD1. Per the germline V gene, CDR1 is SGDLS and CDR2 is YYNGEE. This CDR3 comprises 15 residues. V was clipped by 2 bases and J by 5 bases; unmatched bases: 4. The CDR3 DNA reads TGTGCCAGCAGCGTTCGGACAGGGGCTACCGGGGAGCTGTTTTTT. Translation: CASSVRTGATGELFF. Together with reference TRBV9 and TRBJ2-2, the CDR3 gives the full variable domain: DSGVTQTPKHLITATGQRVTLRCSPRSGDLSVYWYQQSLDQGLQFLIQYYNGEERAKGNILERFSAQQFPDLHSELNLSSLELGDSALYFCASSVRTGATGELFFGEGSRLTVL.

This clonotype was seen only a few times. The V and J genes are TRBV19 and TRBJ2-5, with D possibly matching TRBD1 (6 bases). Deletions cut 4 bases from V and 1 base from J, with 16 bases between. This CDR3 spans 16 amino acids. CDR1 LNHDA and CDR2 SQIVND come from the germline V gene (reference sequence). The CDR3 loop is CASSKGGGLLQETQYF. As DNA, the CDR3 is TGTGCCAGTAGTAAAGGTGGGGGCCTGCTCCAAGAGACCCAGTACTTC.

This clonotype has only a few counts. The chain recombines TRBV6-2 or TRBV6-3 with TRBJ1-4; D is possibly TRBD1 (5 bases). In germline, CDR1 is MNHEY, CDR2 SVGEGT. V lost 4 bases and J 5 bases, leaving 17 bases between the germline ends. This CDR3 spans 16 amino acids. CDR3 amino acids: CASSSPGRRKNEKLFF. The CDR3, as DNA: TGTGCCAGCAGTTCCCCGGGACGCCGAAAGAATGAAAAACTGTTTTTT.

This clonotype was seen more than once but under ten times. This chain connects TRBV6-2 or TRBV6-3 to TRBJ1-2; no reliable D call. The ends were cut back, 7 bases at V and 3 bases at J, with 18 bases in the middle. This CDR3 region has 15 residues. Per germline, CDR1 MNHEY and CDR2 SVGEGT. The CDR3 coding sequence is TGTGCCAGCAAGGAGAGCGGGGTCGCCGACTATGGCTACACCTTC. This translates into CASKESGVADYGYTF.

The genes are TRBV9 and TRBJ2-1; D not resolved. CDR3 size: 13 residues. Trimming cost V 2 bases and J 5 bases, with 8 bases left between them. Germline V gene data show CDR1 as SGDLS and CDR2 as YYNGEE. The CDR3 loop is CASSVGPNNEQFF. The CDR3 DNA sequence: TGTGCCAGCAGCGTCGGACCGAACAATGAGCAGTTCTTC.

This clonotype was picked up a small number of times. The chain is built from TRBV5-1 and TRBJ2-1; D remains ambiguous. The germline CDR1 and CDR2 sequences are SGHRS and YFSETQ. The CDR3 spans 15 residues. Trimming removed 0 bases from V and 7 bases from J, with 14 bases in between. The CDR3 loop reads CASSLVTENPNEQFF. As DNA, the CDR3 is TGCGCCAGCAGCTTGGTTACCGAGAACCCGAATGAGCAGTTCTTC.

This clonotype was seen only a few times. The chain links TRBV7-2 to TRBJ1-1, with 8 bases aligning to TRBD1. The CDR3 has 13 residues. V lost 4 bases and J lost 4; bases outside the gene matches: 2. Germline values: CDR1 SGHTA, CDR2 FQGNSA. The CDR3 loop is CASSSDRGTEAFF. Written as DNA, the CDR3 is TGTGCCAGCAGCTCCGACAGGGGCACTGAAGCTTTCTTT.